The 24 T cell receptor beta chains in this list originate from one sample, sequenced in a study of blood T cells in healthy people across ages (dated by TCRdb to between 2014 and 2016). Library creation used 5' RACE. The listed sequencing device is Illumina HiSeq 2500. A second PCR of about 7 to 12 cycles was performed with a sample-barcoded 5' primer and a J-beta primer mix. TCRdb ran its own pipeline on the public reads, namely fastp trimming at Q25 and MiXCR clone calling, and kept in-frame beta chains. Here each entry gathers all rows of one CDR3 protein and keeps the most common genes and DNA. The sample table records around 520,000 distinct CDR3 sequences; around 27% of these occur just once. 3% to 4.5% of the sample comes from the top ten. This same sample was also part of a study on T cells of mothers and their children.

The specimen was blood. These receptors were collected from a boy aged 2 to 10 in good health.

This rearrangement joins TRBV28 to TRBJ2-3, with D possibly being TRBD2 (6 bases). The germline gives CDR1 MDHEN, CDR2 SYDVKM. Between the trimmed V and J ends, which lost 2 bases and 4 bases, there was a span of 10 bases. The CDR3 extends over 14 amino acids. In nucleotides, the CDR3 is TGTGCCAGCAGTTTAGGAGGGTCAGCAGATACGCAGTATTTT. The encoded protein is CASSLGGSADTQYF.

There are a few counts of this clonotype. The DNA of the CDR3 is TGTGCCAGCAATCCGGGACAGGGGGCTGGCGGGGAGCTGTTTTTT. Translation: CASNPGQGAGGELFF. The chain couples TRBV3-1 to TRBJ2-2, with 12 bases identical to TRBD1. There are 15 residues in the CDR3. The V segment lost 7 bases and the J segment 7 bases; nucleotides outside the gene matches: 7. CDR1 LGHDT and CDR2 YNNKEL come from the germline V gene (reference sequence).

The chain couples TRBV5-1 to TRBJ2-6; D could derive from TRBD1 or TRBD2 (5 bases each). Trimming stripped 3 bases from V and 0 bases from J, with 10 bases between. CDR3 length: 16 residues. Per the germline V gene, CDR1 is SGHRS and CDR2 is YFSETQ. The CDR3: CASSWGRYSGANVLTF. CDR3 DNA sequence: TGCGCCAGCAGCTGGGGACGGTACTCTGGGGCCAACGTCCTGACTTTC.

This chain joins TRBV6-1 and TRBJ2-6; D is possibly TRBD2 (6 bases). Per the germline V gene, CDR1 is MNHNS and CDR2 is SASEGT. The CDR3 extends over 15 amino acids. V lost 3 bases and J 4 bases, leaving 10 bases between the germline ends. The CDR3 region is CASSDGGTGANVLTF. CDR3 nucleotides: TGTGCCAGCAGTGATGGGGGGACCGGGGCCAACGTCCTGACTTTC.

A few counts support this clonotype. The chain has TRBV3-1 and TRBJ1-2, with a possible D match to TRBD1 (6 bases). Germline loops: CDR1 LGHDT, CDR2 YNNKEL (reference sequence). V lost 2 bases to trimming and J lost 8 bases, with 9 bases between them. The CDR3 loop spans 12 amino acids. The CDR3 region is CASSQRQGGYTF. CDR3 bases: TGTGCCAGCAGCCAACGGCAGGGGGGCTACACCTTC.

For the CDR3, the DNA is TGCAGCGTTGGATACCGGGGCTCATCTGGGGATACGCAGTATTTT. Its translation is CSVGYRGSSGDTQYF. This sequence joins TRBV29-1 and TRBJ2-3; D may be TRBD1 or TRBD2 (5 bases each). CDR1 and CDR2 (germline): SQVTM, ANQGSEA. The CDR3 covers 15 residues. V shed 4 bases and J shed 6 bases, with 20 bases lying between them.

V and J are TRBV2 and TRBJ1-2; 7 bases are shared with TRBD1. Per germline, CDR1 SNHLY and CDR2 FYNNEI. CDR3 length: 14 residues. The ends lost 5 bases at V and 8 bases at J; junction bases unmatched: 11. The CDR3 sequence: CASSRGQRILGYTF. The CDR3 DNA is TGTGCCAGCAGTAGGGGACAGAGGATTCTAGGCTACACCTTC.

This clonotype was seen once. The J gene is TRBJ2-1, the V gene TRBV5-5, with TRBD1 identical over 10 bases. The CDR3 has 15 amino acids. Germline CDR1 reads SGHKS; CDR2 reads YYEKEE (reference sequence). V shed 3 bases, J shed 8 bases, and the junction held 8 bases outside the gene matches. The CDR3 nucleotides are TGTGCCAGCAGCTCCCGGGACAGGGGTTGGGATGAGCAGTTCTTC. Translating it yields CASSSRDRGWDEQFF. The full variable domain, completed using reference TRBV5-5 and TRBJ2-1, is DAGVTQSPTHLIKTRGQQVTLRCSPISGHKSVSWYQQVLGQGPQFIFQYYEKEERGRGNFPDRFSARQFPNYSSELNVNALLLGDSALYLCASSSRDRGWDEQFFGPGTRLTVL.

The chain links TRBV29-1 to TRBJ2-5, with D possibly being TRBD1 (5 bases). CDR3 length: 11 residues. Germline V gene lookup returns CDR1 SQVTM and CDR2 ANQGSEA. The V end was cut by 8 bases, the J end by 3 bases, with 10 bases between. For the CDR3, the DNA is TGCAGCACTGGGGCAGAAGAGACCCAGTACTTC. This sequence encodes CSTGAEETQYF.

This clonotype was picked up a small number of times. This chain joins TRBV7-9 and TRBJ1-6; 8 nucleotides align to TRBD1. Trimming removed 5 bases from V and 7 bases from J; junction bases left unmatched: 4. Germline V gene sequence: CDR1 SEHNR, CDR2 FQNEAQ (reference sequence). The CDR3 runs 14 residues. CDR3 bases: TGTGCCAGCAGCCGGGACAGGCAAAATTCACCCCTCCACTTT. Residues: CASSRDRQNSPLHF.

This clonotype was seen a few times. CDR3 amino acids: CSVGGSTEQFF. CDR3 DNA sequence: TGCAGCGTTGGGGGAAGTACTGAGCAGTTCTTC. The chain recombines TRBV29-1 with TRBJ2-5; D unresolved. TRBJ2-1 explains the end of the DNA better; the J call may be wrong. The CDR3 contains 11 residues. CDR1 and CDR2 (germline): SQVTM, ANQGSEA.

This clonotype was counted only a few times. The rearrangement uses TRBV25-1 and TRBJ1-4; a possible D gene is TRBD1 (5 bases). CDR3 length: 13 amino acids. The germline V gene encodes CDR1 MGHDK and CDR2 SYGVNS. Trimming pared 4 bases from V and 3 bases from J, leaving 6 bases between. The CDR3 loop is CASSGQPNEKLFF. As DNA, the CDR3 is TGTGCCAGCAGTGGACAGCCTAATGAAAAACTGTTTTTT.

The chain couples TRBV6-1 to TRBJ2-6; D call uncertain. Per germline, CDR1 MNHNS and CDR2 SASEGT. There are 16 residues in the CDR3. V was clipped by 6 bases and J by 0 bases, with 12 bases between them. The chain's CDR3 is CASSRAYSSGANVLTF. In DNA form, the CDR3 reads TGTGCCAGCAGCCGCGCGTACAGCTCTGGGGCCAACGTCCTGACTTTC.

This clonotype was observed a handful of times. The chain combines TRBV12-3 or TRBV12-4 with TRBJ2-2; 8 nucleotides align to TRBD1. Trimming cost V 5 bases and J 8 bases; bases outside gene matches: 10. The CDR3 contains 15 residues. DNA for the CDR3: TGTGCCAGCAGTCCACTGACAGGGGTGCGGGGGGAGCTGTTTTTT. Translating it yields CASSPLTGVRGELFF.

This clonotype has a handful of counts. V is TRBV7-8 and J is TRBJ2-5; D is unclear. The CDR3 length is 16 residues. Germline CDR1 and CDR2: SGHVS and FQNEAQ. V gave up 0 bases and J gave up 1 base, with 12 bases separating them. CDR3 residues: CASSLANWLVQETQYF. In DNA form, the CDR3 reads TGTGCCAGCAGCTTAGCGAACTGGCTAGTCCAAGAGACCCAGTACTTC.

This clonotype was seen a handful of times. The chain couples TRBV10-3 to TRBJ1-3; no reliable D call. Germline V CDR1 and CDR2: ENHRY, SYGVKD. This CDR3 contains 14 residues. V was pared by 11 bases and J by 0 bases, with 14 bases between. The chain's CDR3 is CAFGASSSGNTIYF. The DNA of the CDR3 is TGTGCCTTCGGCGCGTCGAGCTCTGGAAACACCATATATTTT.

This clonotype was seen only a few times. The rearrangement joins TRBV5-5 to TRBJ2-7; 12 bases map to TRBD2. Trimming cost V 3 bases and J 4 bases; bases outside gene matches: 2. The CDR3 sequence is 14 residues long. Per germline, CDR1 SGHKS and CDR2 YYEKEE (reference sequence). The CDR3 DNA follows: TGTGCCAGCAGCTGGACTAGCGGGGCGTACGAGCAGTACTTC. This translates into CASSWTSGAYEQYF.

The chain combines TRBV2 with TRBJ2-7; 7 bases map to TRBD2. V was pared by 4 bases and J by 0 bases, with 6 bases of the junction left unmatched. Germline V CDR1 and CDR2: SNHLY, FYNNEI. This CDR3 has 15 amino acids. CDR3 sequence (DNA): TGTGCCAGCAGTGTGGGGCGGGGGAGCTCCTACGAGCAGTACTTC. Residues: CASSVGRGSSYEQYF. Based on the CDR3 plus reference TRBV2 and TRBJ2-7, the full variable domain is EPEVTQTPSHQVTQMGQEVILRCVPISNHLYFYWYRQILGQKVEFLVSFYNNEISEKSEIFDDQFSVERPDGSNFTLKIRSTKLEDSAMYFCASSVGRGSSYEQYFGPGTRLTVT.

This clonotype was seen a handful of times. V is TRBV5-1 and J is TRBJ1-2, with TRBD1 as a possible D gene (6 bases). The germline V gene encodes CDR1 SGHRS and CDR2 YFSETQ. Trimming stripped 4 bases from V and 8 bases from J, with 21 bases between. This CDR3 is 15 amino acids long. The CDR3 region is CASSIEAGEIWGYTF. Written as DNA, the CDR3 is TGCGCCAGCAGCATCGAGGCAGGGGAAATCTGGGGCTACACCTTC.

The V and J genes are TRBV5-6 and TRBJ2-5; D uncertain. Judging by the DNA end, TRBJ2-1 fits better; the J call may be wrong. The CDR3 is made up of 13 amino acids. The germline CDR1 and CDR2 sequences are SGHDT and YYEEEE. CDR3 in amino acids: CASSPRVGNEQFF. The CDR3 nucleotides read TGTGCCAGCAGCCCCCGGGTGGGCAATGAGCAGTTCTTC.

V usage is TRBV12-3 or TRBV12-4 and J usage is TRBJ2-3; D is possibly TRBD1 (6 bases). There are 14 residues in the CDR3. Trimming left V 2 bases short and J 6 bases short, with 12 bases between. The CDR3 protein is CASSLQGRMDTQYF. As DNA, the CDR3 is TGTGCCAGCAGTTTACAGGGGCGAATGGATACGCAGTATTTT.

This chain joins TRBV15 and TRBJ2-5, with TRBD2 matching over 7 bases. Per germline, CDR1 LNHNV and CDR2 YYDKDF (reference sequence). This CDR3 is 15 amino acids long. J gave up 5 bases and V 0 bases, and 6 bases lay outside the gene matches. The CDR3 sequence: CATSRERGAGETQYF. The DNA for the CDR3 is TGTGCCACCAGCAGAGAAAGGGGAGCGGGGGAGACCCAGTACTTC. Variable domain in full (rest from reference TRBV15 and TRBJ2-5): DAMVIQNPRYQVTQFGKPVTLSCSQTLNHNVMYWYQQKSSQAPKLLFHYYDKDFNNEADTPDNFQSRRPNTSFCFLDIRSPGLGDTAMYLCATSRERGAGETQYFGPGTRLLVL.

This clonotype was recorded a few times. V is TRBV30 and J is TRBJ2-1; 9 positions match TRBD2. The V segment lost 5 bases and the J segment 5 bases; nucleotides outside the gene matches: 4. From germline, CDR1 is GTSNPN and CDR2 SVGIG (reference sequence). CDR3 size: 13 residues. The CDR3 DNA reads as TGTGCCTGGGATAGCGGGAGCCACAATGAGCAGTTCTTC. Its translation: CAWDSGSHNEQFF.

The gene calls are TRBV29-1 and TRBJ2-7, with D possibly matching TRBD1 (5 bases). Trimming removed 4 bases at V and 0 bases at J, with 10 bases between. CDR1 is SQVTM, CDR2 ANQGSEA, per germline. The CDR3 covers 13 residues. CDR3 bases: TGCAGCGTTGGGACAAGCAGCTCCTACGAGCAGTACTTC. As protein: CSVGTSSSYEQYF.